This TCR beta chain was retrieved from a study of cytomegalovirus exposure and HLA in healthy donors. A note on this clone: Its target is not known.

Study observations and caveats: Analyzed later, association rates of TCRs varied across HLA loci, with DRB1 most and HLA-C fewest. HLA alleles showed associations with roughly 17,000 TCR beta sequences in a later analysis, at a 0.05 false discovery rate. A later analysis found most CMV-associated TCR beta chains apparently HLA-restricted.

Trimming removed 2 bases from V and 10 bases from J; junction bases left unmatched: 4. Germline assignment: CDR1 SGHNT and CDR2 YYREEE (reference sequence). CDR3 length: 14 residues. Amplification used 60 Vbeta primers and 13 Jbeta primers. The data were produced by immunoSEQ multiplex PCR, yet TCRdb's version contains in-frame clones alone and is incomplete. The sample records about 130,000 clones, 78% being singletons. The chain uses TRBV5-4 and TRBJ1-6, with 9 bases lining up with TRBD1. This clonotype was obtained from a female donor in good health and CMV-seronegative. The sample taken for sequencing was PBMCs. The CDR3 region has the DNA TGTGCCAGCAGCTTCACAGGGGGCGCCTCACCCCTCCACTTT. Protein: CASSFTGGASPLHF.